The next 27 T cell receptor beta chains were all read from a single sample in a study of CD8 T cells in ankylosing spondylitis. TCRdb called the 5' RACE reads again in MiXCR, with one record for every CDR3 protein. This repertoire shows 7,500 or so distinct CDR3 sequences, under 8.5% found once; its top ten account for 23%. Sequences were obtained from blood, either unsorted or a sorted T cell fraction (not recorded which). These receptor sequences come from a male donor with ankylosing spondylitis or in good health (not recorded which).

Many counts were recorded for this clonotype. The chain uses TRBV9 and TRBJ1-2; TRBD1 might be the D (5 bases). This CDR3 has 13 residues. The V gene's germline CDR1 is SGDLS and CDR2 YYNGEE. V dropped 3 bases and J dropped 6 bases, with 12 bases sitting between them. CDR3 sequence (DNA): TGTGCCAGCAGCGCACAGGACGGTAATGGCTACACCTTC. Translated, it gives CASSAQDGNGYTF. Full variable domain (remainder filled in from reference TRBV9 and TRBJ1-2): DSGVTQTPKHLITATGQRVTLRCSPRSGDLSVYWYQQSLDQGLQFLIQYYNGEERAKGNILERFSAQQFPDLHSELNLSSLELGDSALYFCASSAQDGNGYTFGSGTRLTVV.

This clonotype was counted many times. The chain recombines TRBV9 with TRBJ2-1; 7 bases align to TRBD1. The CDR3 totals 14 residues. Trimming cost V 2 bases and J 2 bases; bases outside gene matches: 1. Germline CDR1 and CDR2: SGDLS and YYNGEE. The CDR3 DNA follows: TGTGCCAGCAGCGTGACAGGGACCTACAATGAGCAGTTCTTC. It specifies CASSVTGTYNEQFF. The entire variable domain, with the rest obtained from reference TRBV9 and TRBJ2-1, is as follows: DSGVTQTPKHLITATGQRVTLRCSPRSGDLSVYWYQQSLDQGLQFLIQYYNGEERAKGNILERFSAQQFPDLHSELNLSSLELGDSALYFCASSVTGTYNEQFFGPGTRLTVL.

By its share, this clonotype is medium-sized. J is TRBJ2-1 and V is TRBV9; 9 bases fit TRBD2. Trimming cost V 0 bases and J 6 bases; bases outside gene matches: 7. Germline V CDR1 and CDR2: SGDLS, YYNGEE. The CDR3 totals 16 residues. CDR3 DNA: TGTGCCAGCAGCGTAGATAGCGGGAGTCCCCTCAATGAGCAGTTCTTC. Its translation is CASSVDSGSPLNEQFF. Using reference TRBV9 and TRBJ2-1 for the parts outside the CDR3, the full variable domain is DSGVTQTPKHLITATGQRVTLRCSPRSGDLSVYWYQQSLDQGLQFLIQYYNGEERAKGNILERFSAQQFPDLHSELNLSSLELGDSALYFCASSVDSGSPLNEQFFGPGTRLTVL.

In this sample, this clonotype turned up many times. The chain recombines TRBV9 with TRBJ2-1; D perhaps matches TRBD2 (5 bases). The germline V and J ends were trimmed by 3 bases and 5 bases, with 18 bases remaining between them. Germline lookup yields CDR1 SGDLS and CDR2 YYNGEE. This CDR3 has 16 amino acids. DNA for the CDR3: TGTGCCAGCAGCGGACTGGGAGAGGCAACTCACAATGAGCAGTTCTTC. This encodes CASSGLGEATHNEQFF.

The V and J genes are TRBV9 and TRBJ2-5, with a tentative D call TRBD1 (5 bases). The CDR3 loop spans 13 amino acids. Per germline, CDR1 SGDLS and CDR2 YYNGEE. V was cut by 0 bases and J by 5 bases, with 8 bases left in between. The CDR3 here is CASSVEGSETQYF. CDR3 bases: TGTGCCAGCAGCGTAGAGGGGTCCGAGACCCAGTACTTC.

V and J are TRBV9 and TRBJ1-1; weak D call: TRBD1 (6 bases). The germline V and J ends were trimmed by 2 bases and 0 bases, with 8 bases remaining between them. The CDR3 has 14 residues. Germline V gene data show CDR1 as SGDLS and CDR2 as YYNGEE. This CDR3 reads CASSVGQLNTEAFF. DNA of the CDR3: TGTGCCAGCAGCGTCGGACAGTTGAACACTGAAGCTTTCTTT. Full variable domain (outside the CDR3, taken from reference TRBV9 and TRBJ1-1): DSGVTQTPKHLITATGQRVTLRCSPRSGDLSVYWYQQSLDQGLQFLIQYYNGEERAKGNILERFSAQQFPDLHSELNLSSLELGDSALYFCASSVGQLNTEAFFGQGTRLTVV.

This clonotype is categorized as large. This chain connects TRBV9 to TRBJ1-6; TRBD1 might be the D (6 bases). V gave up 0 bases and J gave up 14 bases, with 15 bases separating them. The V gene's germline CDR1 is SGDLS and CDR2 YYNGEE. The CDR3 is 14 amino acids. CDR3 amino acids: CASSVGGHPEALHF. The DNA for the CDR3 is TGTGCCAGCAGCGTAGGGGGACACCCGGAGGCCCTCCACTTT.

Turning to this clonotype: A much larger clonotype is one base distant, so this may be a read error. The chain combines TRBV9 with TRBJ2-1; D is undetermined. The CDR3 sequence is 14 residues long. Germline assignment: CDR1 SGDLS and CDR2 YYNGEE. V was clipped by 7 bases and J by 7 bases, with 18 bases between them. The CDR3 sequence: CASGFPADANEQFF. CDR3 sequence (DNA): TGTGCCAGCGGCTTCCCCGCAGATGCGAATGAGCAGTTCTTC.

This clonotype is classed as medium-sized. The rearrangement links TRBV9 to TRBJ1-1, with D perhaps matching TRBD1 (6 bases). The germline V gene has CDR1 SGDLS and CDR2 YYNGEE. This CDR3 has 14 amino acids. Trimming cost V 4 bases and J 0 bases, with 10 bases left between them. The chain's CDR3 is CASSTPGVNTEAFF. The CDR3 coding sequence is TGTGCCAGCAGCACCCCAGGGGTGAACACTGAAGCTTTCTTT.

The chain is built from TRBV9 and TRBJ2-1, with 10 bases identical to TRBD2. V lost 4 bases, J lost 5 bases, and 3 bases stayed unmatched. This CDR3 has 14 residues. CDR1 and CDR2 (germline): SGDLS, YYNGEE. The DNA of the CDR3 is TGTGCCAGCAGCCCGCTAGCGGGGGACAATGAGCAGTTCTTC. It yields the protein CASSPLAGDNEQFF.

This clonotype has a count of ten or more. The chain links TRBV9 to TRBJ1-5, with D tentatively TRBD1 (5 bases). The CDR3 length is 15 residues. Trimming took 0 bases from V and 2 from J, leaving 9 bases between them. Germline V gene sequence: CDR1 SGDLS, CDR2 YYNGEE. CDR3 amino acids: CASSVGQGGNQPQHF. In DNA form, the CDR3 reads TGTGCCAGCAGCGTAGGGCAGGGTGGCAATCAGCCCCAGCATTTT.

The V and J genes are TRBV9 and TRBJ2-3, with D perhaps TRBD1 or TRBD2 (5 bases each). Germline CDR1 and CDR2: SGDLS and YYNGEE. The CDR3 is 14 residues long. Between the trimmed V and J ends, which lost 0 bases and 4 bases, there was a span of 9 bases. For the CDR3, the DNA is TGTGCCAGCAGCGTAGGAGGGGCCGCAGATACGCAGTATTTT. This translates into CASSVGGAADTQYF.

This clonotype was observed many times. The chain uses TRBV9 and TRBJ2-1; no definite D call. V was shortened by 0 bases and J by 2 bases, with 9 bases between the two germline ends. Looked up from germline, CDR1 is SGDLS and CDR2 is YYNGEE. The CDR3 length is 15 residues. In DNA form, the CDR3 reads TGTGCCAGCAGCGTAGATTGGGGAACCTACAATGAGCAGTTCTTC. Amino acids: CASSVDWGTYNEQFF.

Within the sample, this clonotype is medium-sized. This chain joins TRBV9 and TRBJ2-3; D is undetermined. Germline values: CDR1 SGDLS, CDR2 YYNGEE. Trimming took off 3 bases at V and 6 bases at J, with 8 bases between the two ends. The CDR3 sequence is 12 residues long. The DNA of the CDR3 is TGTGCCAGCAGCGCTGACCCGGATACGCAGTATTTT. Its protein is CASSADPDTQYF.

This clonotype was recorded at least ten times. The CDR3 DNA follows: TGTGCCAGCAGCGTAGCGGAGCGGGAGGTGGATACGCAGTATTTT. This sequence encodes CASSVAEREVDTQYF. This rearrangement joins TRBV9 to TRBJ2-3; 9 bases agree with TRBD2. The V and J ends lost 0 bases and 6 bases, in that order; junction bases with no gene match: 5. There are 15 residues in the CDR3. Germline CDR1 is SGDLS and CDR2 is YYNGEE.

By sample share, this clonotype is medium-sized. The chain carries TRBV9 and TRBJ1-3; no definite D call. Germline lookup yields CDR1 SGDLS and CDR2 YYNGEE. With 3 bases removed from V and 0 bases from J, the gap between germline ends came to 13 bases. The length of the CDR3 is 16 residues. The CDR3, as DNA: TGTGCCAGCAGCGCCCAGAGAGGGAGCTCTGGAAACACCATATATTTT. Amino acids: CASSAQRGSSGNTIYF.

In this sample, this clonotype is medium-sized (0.01 to 0.1%). The chain couples TRBV9 to TRBJ1-2; 7 bases agree with TRBD1. V shed 2 bases and J 8 bases; nucleotides not matched to a gene: 12. CDR1 is SGDLS, CDR2 YYNGEE, per germline. CDR3 size: 15 residues. CDR3 protein: CASSVYTGEAIGYTF. In DNA, the CDR3 is TGTGCCAGCAGCGTCTACACAGGGGAAGCTATAGGCTACACCTTC.

The chain has TRBV9 and TRBJ2-3; 10 nucleotides line up with TRBD2. V was pared by 0 bases and J by 2 bases, with 6 bases of the junction left unmatched. This CDR3 region has 17 residues. Germline CDR1 is SGDLS and CDR2 is YYNGEE. CDR3 sequence reads: CASSVVSSGGVTDTQYF. CDR3 DNA: TGTGCCAGCAGCGTAGTGTCTAGCGGGGGAGTCACAGATACGCAGTATTTT.

The gene calls are TRBV9 and TRBJ1-3; 9 bases line up with TRBD1. The CDR3 totals 19 residues. The ends lost 3 bases at V and 0 bases at J; junction bases unmatched: 13. CDR1 SGDLS and CDR2 YYNGEE come from the germline V gene. The CDR3 DNA sequence: TGTGCCAGCAGCGATCCATTAGAGGGGACAGGGCTCTCTGGAAACACCATATATTTT. Its translation is CASSDPLEGTGLSGNTIYF.

Judged by abundance, this clonotype is medium-sized (0.01 to 0.1%). J is TRBJ2-1 and V is TRBV9; D uncertain. The CDR3 has 14 residues. Per the germline V gene, CDR1 is SGDLS and CDR2 is YYNGEE. V lost 3 bases and J lost 7, with 14 bases in between. This CDR3 is CASSGPGRQNEQFF. The CDR3 DNA reads TGTGCCAGCAGCGGGCCGGGCCGGCAAAATGAGCAGTTCTTC.

This chain uses TRBV9 with TRBJ2-1; TRBD2 matches 12 bases. Germline CDR1 SGDLS, CDR2 YYNGEE. J gave up 8 bases and V 3 bases, and 3 bases lay outside the gene matches. This CDR3 contains 14 residues. CDR3 protein: CASSARLAGDEQFF. CDR3 bases: TGTGCCAGCAGCGCGAGACTAGCGGGAGATGAGCAGTTCTTC.

The chain combines TRBV9 with TRBJ1-6, with unresolved D. Germline V gene lookup returns CDR1 SGDLS and CDR2 YYNGEE. The CDR3 loop spans 14 amino acids. V lost 0 bases and J 6 bases, leaving 7 bases between the germline ends. CDR3 bases: TGTGCCAGCAGCGTAGGGGTTAGTAATTCACCCCTCCACTTT. It specifies CASSVGVSNSPLHF.

This chain uses TRBV9 with TRBJ2-1; 8 bases are shared with TRBD2. The CDR3 has 16 amino acids. J gave up 6 bases and V 3 bases, and 11 bases lay outside the gene matches. Germline V gene sequence: CDR1 SGDLS, CDR2 YYNGEE. The CDR3 spells CASSEGSSGVPNEQFF. The CDR3, as DNA: TGTGCCAGCAGCGAAGGTAGTAGCGGGGTCCCCAATGAGCAGTTCTTC.

This chain connects TRBV9 to TRBJ1-3; D perhaps matches TRBD1 (5 bases). The CDR3 runs 19 residues. V was pared by 2 bases and J by 0 bases, with 21 bases between. The germline gives CDR1 SGDLS, CDR2 YYNGEE. This CDR3 is CASSVPFDSQGTSGNTIYF. In DNA, the CDR3 is TGTGCCAGCAGCGTCCCTTTTGACAGTCAAGGGACCTCTGGAAACACCATATATTTT.

This clonotype was counted between two and nine times. The rearrangement links TRBV9 to TRBJ2-1, with D perhaps matching TRBD1 or TRBD2 (5 bases each). Germline V CDR1 and CDR2: SGDLS, YYNGEE. With 1 base removed from V and 9 bases from J, the gap between germline ends came to 20 bases. The CDR3 sequence is 16 residues long. The CDR3 sequence: CASSVSGSVSVGEQFF. CDR3 DNA sequence: TGTGCCAGCAGCGTATCAGGGAGTGTTTCTGTGGGTGAGCAGTTCTTC.

This clonotype was recorded at least ten times. The chain recombines TRBV9 with TRBJ2-1, with 7 bases that match TRBD2. This CDR3 is 16 amino acids long. The trim removed 4 bases at V and 5 bases at J, leaving 12 bases unmatched. Per germline, CDR1 SGDLS and CDR2 YYNGEE. The CDR3 reads CASSTPTSVENNEQFF. The CDR3 coding sequence is TGTGCCAGCAGCACGCCTACTAGCGTAGAAAACAATGAGCAGTTCTTC.

This clonotype was seen ten or more times. This rearrangement joins TRBV9 to TRBJ2-2; the D is unclear. The V gene lost 0 bases and the J gene lost 6 bases, with 9 bases spanning the gap. Germline V lookup: CDR1 SGDLS, CDR2 YYNGEE. The CDR3 totals 14 residues. For the CDR3, the DNA is TGTGCCAGCAGCGTAGAAGCTTCCTCCGGGGAGCTGTTTTTT. Protein: CASSVEASSGELFF.